One and the same sample provided the 25 T cell receptor beta chains below, sequenced in a study of T cells in Graves' hyperthyroidism and ophthalmopathy. The investigators amplified TCR beta CDR3 regions from RNA transcripts. The HTBI primer set served for first-round RT-PCR of the TCR CDR3. MiXCR, applied by TCRdb to the multiplex PCR reads, yields one record per CDR3 protein. The data show more than 350,000 distinct CDR3 sequences, with 15% seen just once and 32% held by the top ten. Material: blood. The receptors derive from a woman in her 30s with Graves' hyperthyroidism.

The chain uses TRBV18 and TRBJ2-6; 7 positions match TRBD1. This CDR3 is built from 18 residues. V dropped 1 base and J dropped 0; count of bases not matched to a gene: 6. The V gene's germline CDR1 is KGHSH and CDR2 LQKENI. CDR3 loop: CASSPRRGQSSGANVLTF. DNA for the CDR3: TGTGCCAGCTCACCACGCAGGGGACAGTCCTCTGGGGCCAACGTCCTGACTTTC.

Many counts were recorded for this clonotype. The chain recombines TRBV15 with TRBJ2-3; 8 positions match TRBD2. The CDR3 length is 17 residues. CDR1 LNHNV and CDR2 YYDKDF come from the germline V gene (reference sequence). J was trimmed by 2 bases and V by 0 bases; bases with no gene match: 7. The CDR3 region is CATSRDGSGGPTDTQYF. CDR3 in DNA: TGTGCCACCAGCAGAGATGGGTCGGGAGGGCCCACAGATACGCAGTATTTT.

This clonotype was observed many times. The rearrangement uses TRBV10-3 and TRBJ2-7; tentative D call: TRBD1 (6 bases). V dropped 5 bases and J dropped 3 bases, with 8 bases sitting between them. CDR1 is ENHRY, CDR2 SYGVKD, per germline. The CDR3 is 12 amino acids. The CDR3 loop reads CAISTQGYEQYF. The CDR3, as DNA: TGTGCCATCAGTACACAGGGCTACGAGCAGTACTTC.

This chain joins TRBV6-1 and TRBJ1-3; D call uncertain. The V gene's germline CDR1 is MNHNS and CDR2 SASEGT. The V end was cut by 3 bases, the J end by 10 bases, with 4 bases between. CDR3 size: 10 residues. The CDR3 region is CASSDGTIYF. The CDR3 DNA reads as TGTGCCAGCAGTGATGGGACCATATATTTT.

Many counts were recorded for this clonotype. The rearrangement joins TRBV2 to TRBJ2-5; tentatively, D is TRBD1 (5 bases). V was shortened by 5 bases and J by 5 bases, with 18 bases between the two germline ends. Germline V gene data show CDR1 as SNHLY and CDR2 as FYNNEI. This CDR3 is 15 amino acids long. CDR3 in amino acids: CASSTGVPGGETQYF. The CDR3 DNA is TGTGCCAGCAGTACAGGCGTCCCGGGTGGGGAGACCCAGTACTTC.

This clonotype was recorded many times. The rearrangement links TRBV6-5 to TRBJ2-3, with 7 bases matching TRBD2. Germline V lookup: CDR1 MNHEY, CDR2 SVGAGI. V trimming: 2 bases; J trimming: 0 bases; junction bases outside the gene matches: 5. CDR3 length equals 16 residues. Here the CDR3 DNA reads TGTGCCAGCAGTTACCGCGGCGGGGGTAGCACAGATACGCAGTATTTT. This gives the protein CASSYRGGGSTDTQYF.

In this sample, this clonotype turned up a few times. This chain connects TRBV30 to TRBJ1-6, with D tentatively TRBD1 (6 bases). CDR1 is GTSNPN and CDR2 is SVGIG in the germline V gene (reference sequence). This CDR3 spans 14 amino acids. V lost 3 bases and J 9 bases, leaving 15 bases between the germline ends. CDR3 protein: CAWSDTGSGSPLHF. The CDR3 nucleotides are TGTGCCTGGAGCGATACAGGGAGCGGTTCACCCCTCCACTTT.

Concerning this clonotype itself: This sequence may be a read error, since a much larger clone differs from it by one base. This chain uses TRBV3-1 with TRBJ2-1, with 7 bases matching TRBD2. Germline CDR1 and CDR2: LGHDT and YNNKEL (reference sequence). CDR3 length: 15 amino acids. V was pared by 7 bases and J by 5 bases, with 11 bases of the junction left unmatched. CDR3 sequence: CASNDGGYLDNEQFF. In DNA, the CDR3 is TGTGCCAGCAATGACGGGGGGTATCTGGACAATGAGCAGTTCTTC.

This clonotype was seen repeatedly, ten times or more. This rearrangement joins TRBV7-9 to TRBJ2-7, with 10 bases that match TRBD1. The trim removed 4 bases at V and 4 bases at J, leaving 4 bases unmatched. Germline lookup yields CDR1 SEHNR and CDR2 FQNEAQ (reference sequence). The length of the CDR3 is 14 residues. The CDR3 spells CASSSGGQGYEQYF. The CDR3 coding sequence is TGTGCCAGCAGCTCGGGGGGACAGGGGTACGAGCAGTACTTC.

The CDR3, as DNA: TGTGCCAGCTCCCTAGACTGGGGAGGGGAGACCCAGTACTTC. Translated, it gives CASSLDWGGETQYF. The chain joins TRBV18 to TRBJ2-5; TRBD2 agrees at 7 bases. The CDR3 has 14 amino acids. Germline V CDR1 and CDR2: KGHSH, LQKENI. J gave up 5 bases and V 6 bases, and 9 bases lay outside the gene matches.

The V and J genes are TRBV12-3 or TRBV12-4 and TRBJ1-5; D gene uncertain. V dropped 4 bases and J dropped 3 bases, with 10 bases sitting between them. This CDR3 spans 14 amino acids. In DNA, the CDR3 is TGTGCCAGCAGTTCATCCGACACCAATCAGCCCCAGCATTTT. It codes for CASSSSDTNQPQHF.

This clonotype was recorded many times. This chain connects TRBV28 to TRBJ1-1; no clear D gene. Between the trimmed V and J ends, which lost 7 bases and 5 bases, there was a span of 14 bases. The CDR3 runs to 13 residues. Germline loops: CDR1 MDHEN, CDR2 SYDVKM. The CDR3 spells CASTGGWGTEAFF. The CDR3 DNA is TGTGCCAGCACCGGAGGGTGGGGAACTGAAGCTTTCTTT.

V and J are TRBV7-9 and TRBJ2-1; 9 nucleotides match TRBD2. With V trimmed by 4 bases and J by 9 bases, 10 bases remained unmatched. From germline, CDR1 is SEHNR and CDR2 FQNEAQ (reference sequence). There are 15 residues in the CDR3. The CDR3: CASSSRAGGPREQFF. CDR3 coding DNA: TGTGCCAGCAGCTCCAGGGCGGGAGGGCCGCGTGAGCAGTTCTTC.

This chain joins TRBV6-1 and TRBJ2-1; 9 nucleotides align to TRBD1. V trimming: 6 bases; J trimming: 7 bases; junction bases outside the gene matches: 10. This CDR3 spans 15 amino acids. CDR1 is MNHNS, CDR2 SASEGT, per germline. CDR3 nucleotide sequence: TGTGCCAGCAGCGCACTTGGACAGGGGTGGAATGAGCAGTTCTTC. This codes for CASSALGQGWNEQFF.

This chain joins TRBV5-4 and TRBJ1-6, with 7 bases that match TRBD1. The CDR3 has 15 residues. Losses at the gene ends were 0 bases for V and 5 bases for J; bases not matched to a gene: 2. Germline V gene lookup returns CDR1 SGHNT and CDR2 YYREEE (reference sequence). The DNA of the CDR3 is TGTGCCAGCAGCTTGGGTGGGACAGATAATTCACCCCTCCACTTT. Protein sequence: CASSLGGTDNSPLHF. Based on the CDR3 plus reference TRBV5-4 and TRBJ1-6, the full variable domain is ETGVTQSPTHLIKTRGQQVTLRCSSQSGHNTVSWYQQALGQGPQFIFQYYREEENGRGNFPPRFSGLQFPNYSSELNVNALELDDSALYLCASSLGGTDNSPLHFGNGTRLTVT.

This clonotype was seen many times. V and J are TRBV28 and TRBJ2-5; D tentatively fits TRBD1 or TRBD2 (5 bases each). Germline V gene sequence: CDR1 MDHEN, CDR2 SYDVKM. The CDR3 contains 14 residues. With 8 bases removed from V and 9 bases from J, the gap between germline ends came to 22 bases. DNA for the CDR3: TGTGCCAGCCTTGGGACCCCGCAGGAGAGGGCCCAGTACTTC. Amino acid sequence: CASLGTPQERAQYF.

This clonotype was picked up many times. The rearrangement links TRBV3-1 to TRBJ1-4; 7 bases match TRBD1. With V trimmed by 4 bases and J by 4 bases, 9 bases remained unmatched. This CDR3 has 16 amino acids. Germline assignment: CDR1 LGHDT and CDR2 YNNKEL (reference sequence). Here the CDR3 reads CASSRNGQEGNEKLFF. In DNA, the CDR3 is TGTGCCAGCAGCCGTAACGGACAGGAGGGTAATGAAAAACTGTTTTTT.

This clonotype was seen at least ten times. The rearrangement uses TRBV30 and TRBJ2-1; D perhaps matches TRBD2 (5 bases). V was clipped by 3 bases and J by 7 bases, with 13 bases between them. Germline values: CDR1 GTSNPN, CDR2 SVGIG (reference sequence). CDR3 length: 13 residues. CDR3 bases: TGTGCCTGGAGCCCGACGGGGTTTAATGAGCAGTTCTTC. Residues: CAWSPTGFNEQFF. Drawing the rest from reference TRBV30 and TRBJ2-1, the complete variable domain is SQTIHQWPATLVQPVGSPLSLECTVEGTSNPNLYWYRQAAGRGLQLLFYSVGIGQISSEVPQNLSASRPQDRQFILSSKKLLLSDSGFYLCAWSPTGFNEQFFGPGTRLTVL.

The V and J genes are TRBV27 and TRBJ2-1; 10 bases are a match to TRBD2. This CDR3 is 15 amino acids long. Per the germline V gene, CDR1 is MNHEY and CDR2 is SMNVEV (reference sequence). Trimming took 0 bases from V and 7 from J; bases not matched to a gene: 3. In nucleotides, the CDR3 is TGTGCCAGCAGTTTATCGGGACTAGCGTTAAATGAGCAGTTCTTC. This gives the protein CASSLSGLALNEQFF.

This clonotype was observed at least ten times. This chain links TRBV20-1 with TRBJ2-1; no firm D call. V lost 0 bases and J lost 0, with 15 bases in between. The CDR3 runs 17 residues. CDR1 and CDR2 (germline): DFQATT, SNEGSKA (reference sequence). Here the CDR3 reads CSARDIGLPGSYNEQFF. The CDR3 coding sequence is TGCAGTGCTAGAGATATCGGGCTCCCCGGCTCCTACAATGAGCAGTTCTTC.

In its sample, this clonotype was seen a few times. The gene calls are TRBV7-6 and TRBJ1-6; 8 bases are shared with TRBD1. Germline V gene data show CDR1 as SGHVS and CDR2 as FNYEAQ. The CDR3 contains 18 residues. Germline trimming cut 6 bases from V and 2 bases from J; bases unmatched to any gene: 12. Here the CDR3 reads CASSQAVAGGTYNSPLHF. CDR3 bases: TGTGCCAGCAGTCAGGCGGTCGCAGGGGGCACCTATAATTCACCCCTCCACTTT.

The sample holds many counts of this clonotype. This chain connects TRBV24-1 to TRBJ2-1, with a possible D match to TRBD2 (6 bases). Per the germline V gene, CDR1 is KGHDR and CDR2 is SFDVKD. Trimming shortened V by 7 bases and J by 9 bases, and 18 bases separated the two germline ends. The CDR3 sequence is 14 residues long. The CDR3 DNA sequence: TGTGCCACCAGCCAAGTCGGTGGGAGGAGTGAGCAGTTCTTC. It encodes CATSQVGGRSEQFF.

There are many counts of this clonotype. The rearrangement joins TRBV2 to TRBJ2-5, with 12 bases fitting TRBD2. From germline, CDR1 is SNHLY and CDR2 FYNNEI. The CDR3 is 18 residues long. V shed 0 bases, J shed 2 bases, and the junction held 7 bases outside the gene matches. The DNA for the CDR3 is TGTGCCAGCAGTGAAGCGCAACTAGCGGGAGGCTTACAAGAGACCCAGTACTTC. It is translated as CASSEAQLAGGLQETQYF.

This sequence joins TRBV6-1 and TRBJ1-1; D gene ambiguous. This CDR3 contains 10 residues. Germline V gene lookup returns CDR1 MNHNS and CDR2 SASEGT. The V end lost 10 bases, the J end lost 5 bases, and 8 bases lay between the germline ends. CDR3 coding DNA: TGTGCCACCCTGAGGACTGAAGCTTTCTTT. Amino acids: CATLRTEAFF.

At least ten counts were recorded for this clonotype. This chain links TRBV7-3 with TRBJ2-5, with D possibly being TRBD2 (7 bases). The CDR3 has 18 amino acids. The germline gives CDR1 SGHTA, CDR2 FQGTGA. V was cut by 2 bases and J by 3 bases, with 22 bases left in between. CDR3 amino acids: CASSLGRGGASPKETQYF. DNA for the CDR3: TGTGCCAGCAGCTTAGGTCGTGGGGGGGCTAGTCCAAAAGAGACCCAGTACTTC. The variable domain in full, with the rest retrieved from reference TRBV7-3 and TRBJ2-5, is GAGVSQTPSNKVTEKGKYVELRCDPISGHTALYWYRQSLGQGPEFLIYFQGTGAADDSGLPNDRFFAVRPEGSVSTLKIQRTERGDSAVYLCASSLGRGGASPKETQYFGPGTRLLVL.